The 13 T cell receptor beta chains listed next were all sequenced from one sample in a study of cytomegalovirus exposure and HLA in healthy donors. The study ran its PCR with 60 Vbeta and 13 Jbeta primers. The repertoire was sequenced with immunoSEQ multiplex PCR; TCRdb's copy has only in-frame clones and lacks some. Seen here are roughly 120,000 clones, roughly 80% observed once, and the top ten hold about 11%. The source material was PBMCs. Every receptor here comes from a male donor in good health and CMV-seropositive.

In DNA, the CDR3 is TGTGCCACCAGCAGAAGGGGAAATGGAAACACCATATATTTT. Its protein product is CATSRRGNGNTIYF. The chain couples TRBV15 to TRBJ1-3, with a tentative D call TRBD1 (5 bases). There are 14 residues in the CDR3. Germline CDR1 reads LNHNV; CDR2 reads YYDKDF (reference sequence). The V gene lost 2 bases and the J gene lost 3 bases, with 8 bases spanning the gap. Together with reference TRBV15 and TRBJ1-3, the CDR3 gives the full variable domain: DAMVIQNPRYQVTQFGKPVTLSCSQTLNHNVMYWYQQKSSQAPKLLFHYYDKDFNNEADTPDNFQSRRPNTSFCFLDIRSPGLGDTAMYLCATSRRGNGNTIYFGEGSWLTVV.

This clone has more than one count but fewer than ten. The gene calls are TRBV27 and TRBJ1-1, with D tentatively TRBD1 (5 bases). V lost 3 bases and J 0 bases, leaving 14 bases between the germline ends. The CDR3 extends over 16 amino acids. The germline CDR1 and CDR2 sequences are MNHEY and SMNVEV (reference sequence). For the CDR3, the DNA is TGTGCCAGCAGTTTGAACCCCAGGGCCCTGAACACTGAAGCTTTCTTT. It translates to CASSLNPRALNTEAFF.

The J gene is TRBJ2-7, the V gene TRBV7-8, with TRBD2 identical over 8 bases. V shed 1 base, J shed 2 bases, and the junction held 10 bases outside the gene matches. The CDR3 runs 17 residues. Germline assignment: CDR1 SGHVS and CDR2 FQNEAQ. The CDR3 sequence is CASSLGGWAGGTYEQYF. The DNA of the CDR3 is TGTGCCAGCAGCTTAGGGGGCTGGGCGGGAGGTACCTACGAGCAGTACTTC.

A note on this clone: At one end, the junction sequence differs from germline, possibly due to a read error. The chain carries TRBV7-9 and TRBJ2-7, with D hard to call. Germline-derived CDR1 and CDR2 are SEHNR and FQNEAQ (reference sequence). The length of the CDR3 is 12 residues. CDR3 DNA: TGTTCCAGCAGCCAACAGCAGTACGAGCAGTACTTC. Translated, it gives CSSSQQQYEQYF.

This clone has a handful of counts. The gene calls are TRBV19 and TRBJ2-7; weak D call: TRBD2 (6 bases). CDR1 is LNHDA, CDR2 SQIVND, per germline (reference sequence). The CDR3 contains 15 residues. Trimming removed 1 base from V and 1 base from J, with 11 bases in between. CDR3 sequence (DNA): TGTGCCAGTAGTATAGCCCGGGAGAGGTCCTACGAGCAGTACTTC. Its protein product is CASSIARERSYEQYF.

J is TRBJ2-2 and V is TRBV6-6; TRBD2 agrees at 8 bases. Per germline, CDR1 MNHNY and CDR2 SVGAGI (reference sequence). J was trimmed by 8 bases and V by 2 bases; bases with no gene match: 10. This CDR3 region has 16 residues. CDR3 sequence (DNA): TGTGCCAGCAGTTACCCCGCCGGGAGGGCCACTGGGGAGCTGTTTTTT. Its translation is CASSYPAGRATGELFF.

The CDR3 protein is CASRYLLGFNEKLFF. In nucleotides, the CDR3 is TGTGCCAGCCGCTATCTGTTGGGCTTTAATGAAAAACTGTTTTTT. This sequence joins TRBV5-8 and TRBJ1-4; D unresolved. Trimming cost V 7 bases and J 4 bases, with 17 bases left between them. This CDR3 is 15 amino acids long. Looked up from germline, CDR1 is SGHTS and CDR2 is YDEGEE.

The V and J genes are TRBV18 and TRBJ2-5; possibly TRBD1 for D (6 bases). The J call may be in error: the DNA end matches TRBJ2-7 better. This CDR3 contains 15 residues. Looked up from germline, CDR1 is KGHSH and CDR2 is LQKENI. The CDR3 protein is CASSPPDRTSYEQYF. DNA of the CDR3: TGTGCCAGCTCACCACCCGACAGGACTTCCTACGAGCAGTACTTC.

The rearrangement uses TRBV19 and TRBJ2-2; D is unresolved. Trimming left V 3 bases short and J 8 bases short, with 10 bases between. CDR1 and CDR2 from the germline V gene are LNHDA and SQIVND (reference sequence). This CDR3 has 13 residues. CDR3 amino acids: CASSIWAPGELFF. In nucleotides, the CDR3 is TGTGCCAGTAGTATTTGGGCCCCGGGGGAGCTGTTTTTT.

This chain connects TRBV5-1 to TRBJ2-5, with 9 bases lining up with TRBD2. The end of the DNA fits TRBJ2-7 better, so the J call may be wrong. Germline CDR1 reads SGHRS; CDR2 reads YFSETQ. There are 16 residues in the CDR3. The CDR3 DNA reads as TGCGCCAGCAGCTTGGCCGGCGGGAGGGGGGCCTACGAGCAGTACTTC. Amino acid sequence: CASSLAGGRGAYEQYF.

Details on this clone: Within the sample, other DNA sequences also encode this same CDR3. The chain links TRBV2 to TRBJ2-2; D might be TRBD1 (5 bases). This CDR3 is built from 15 residues. V gave up 6 bases and J gave up 4 bases, with 15 bases separating them. Germline assignment: CDR1 SNHLY and CDR2 FYNNEI. The CDR3 nucleotides are TGTGCCAGCAGCGAATGGCAGGGTCGCACCGGGGAGCTGTTTTTT. Protein: CASSEWQGRTGELFF. The complete variable domain, with remaining parts taken from reference TRBV2 and TRBJ2-2, reads EPEVTQTPSHQVTQMGQEVILRCVPISNHLYFYWYRQILGQKVEFLVSFYNNEISEKSEIFDDQFSVERPDGSNFTLKIRSTKLEDSAMYFCASSEWQGRTGELFFGEGSRLTVL.

The V call is TRBV4-2, the J call TRBJ2-2, with D maybe TRBD1 (5 bases). The germline CDR1 and CDR2 sequences are LGHNA and YNFKEQ. The V gene lost 4 bases and the J gene lost 3 bases, with 15 bases spanning the gap. The CDR3 length is 16 residues. CDR3 protein: CASSLARVEDTGELFF. The CDR3 coding sequence is TGTGCCAGCAGCCTCGCCAGGGTCGAGGACACCGGGGAGCTGTTTTTT.

V gene TRBV15 combines with J gene TRBJ1-1; tentative D call: TRBD1 (6 bases). Germline CDR1 and CDR2: LNHNV and YYDKDF (reference sequence). V was cut by 5 bases and J by 0 bases, with 13 bases left in between. The CDR3 consists of 15 residues. CDR3 in DNA: TGTGCCACCAGCCCGGAGGGGGGGATGAACACTGAAGCTTTCTTT. It codes for CATSPEGGMNTEAFF. Supplemented by reference TRBV15 and TRBJ1-1, the full variable domain reads DAMVIQNPRYQVTQFGKPVTLSCSQTLNHNVMYWYQQKSSQAPKLLFHYYDKDFNNEADTPDNFQSRRPNTSFCFLDIRSPGLGDTAMYLCATSPEGGMNTEAFFGQGTRLTVV.